This TCR beta chain stems from a study of patients and donors after allogeneic stem cell transplantation. TCRdb re-derived calls from the RT-PCR reads in MiXCR, one entry per CDR3 protein. The profile shows about 230,000 distinct CDR3 sequences, 12% to 15% of them singletons. The germline V and J ends were trimmed by 3 bases and 4 bases, with 13 bases remaining between them. The CDR3 has 14 residues. The V gene's germline CDR1 is DFQATT and CDR2 SNEGSKA (reference sequence). This clonotype appeared a few times. V gene TRBV20-1 combines with J gene TRBJ2-1; the D gene is possibly TRBD1 (6 bases). Source material: blood, either unsorted or a sorted T cell fraction (not recorded which). The sequence came from a human donor who was either an allogeneic HSCT recipient or a stem cell or donor lymphocyte infusion donor (not recorded which). It is not recorded whose cells these are; they may come from a transplant donor. The CDR3 sequence is CSARYGTRYNEQFF. CDR3 nucleotide sequence: TGCAGTGCTAGGTACGGGACAAGATACAATGAGCAGTTCTTC.